This T cell receptor beta chain was captured by sequencing in a study of response to subunit inactivated influenza vaccine. Germline CDR1 is ENHRY and CDR2 is SYGVKD. V lost 10 bases and J 0 bases, leaving 16 bases between the germline ends. CDR3 length: 15 residues. TCRdb reprocessed the RT-PCR reads with MiXCR, giving one entry per CDR3 protein. This sample has 400,000 to 650,000 distinct CDR3 sequences, with under 8.5% found just once. This clonotype occurred a few times. Its antigen is still unknown. Study conclusions and caveats: Only a handful of new T cells, the authors suggested, are recruited with each seasonal influenza vaccination.

This chain connects TRBV10-3 to TRBJ1-5; no reliable D call. This TCR was recovered from a man between 50 and 75 years old who received an inactivated influenza vaccine. The sequences come from PBMCs from blood, collected around 25 months after vaccination. CDR3 in DNA: TGTGCCACCCGGACCGACGGGAATAGCAATCAGCCCCAGCATTTT. Translated: CATRTDGNSNQPQHF.